This T cell receptor beta chain was captured by sequencing in a study of tumor-infiltrating lymphocytes in glioblastoma multiforme (dated 2017 in TCRdb). Background for the entire study: The study tested whether intratumoral genomic heterogeneity fosters TIL diversity by jointly investigating somatic mutations, TIL diversity and immune response activity.

TCRB libraries were built from RNA via three nested multiplex PCR rounds using a modified ARM-PCR protocol with multiple V-beta primers and a C-beta primer. Starting from approximately 0.51 ug of total RNA, TCRB-specific cDNA was synthesized using ProtoScript II Reverse Transcriptase and a C-beta primer. The description of the TCRB libraries did not mention any unique molecular identifiers. The third PCR added barcodes and adapters over roughly 24 cycles with Deep VentR (exo-) polymerase, followed by gel purification of 250-500 bp bands. An Illumina HiSeq 2500 generating 250 bp paired-end reads was used to sequence the TCRB libraries. On the authors' methods: Reads were cleaned with Trimmomatic, merged with FLASH, assigned V, D and J segments with MiGEC, and analyzed with VDJtools. The Shannon-Wiener diversity index, calculated using VDJtools, was used to quantify repertoire diversity. The public reads were quality trimmed at Q25 with fastp and then assembled into clones with MiXCR by TCRdb, keeping productive beta chains. Here each entry gathers all rows of one CDR3 protein and keeps the most common genes and DNA. It is TCRdb's table, rather than the study itself, that gives the V and J calls and clone size. This sample gives approximately 30,000 distinct CDR3 sequences in total; 61% of them show up just once. The top ten clones comprise around 34% of the sample.

CDR1 DFQATT and CDR2 SNEGSKA were looked up in the germline V gene (reference sequence). Relative to germline, V is missing 0 bases and J is missing 7 bases, with 7 bases of the junction outside any gene match. The CDR3 numbers 16 residues from cysteine through phenylalanine. Only CDR3 DNA remains: 48 bases, in frame from the first base. This clonotype was seen repeatedly, ten times or more. The antigen this receptor binds is unknown. The sample holds no much larger clone one base away, and base qualities are not on file. Findings and caveats that apply to the study as a whole: Because T cells carry unequal numbers of TCR transcripts, RNA-based TCR sequencing may distort clone frequencies. Only one glioblastoma patient was included in the TCR and somatic mutation analysis, limiting generalizability. T cells were not sorted into functional subsets, and such sorting was noted by the authors as a future improvement.

The AllPrep DNA/RNA mini kit was used to purify genomic DNA and total RNA simultaneously from each of the ten or so tumor samples. Every RNA sample had an RNA integrity number above 6.5 and an OD 260/280 ratio above 1.9. The rearranged segments are TRBV20-1 and TRBJ2-7; 15 bases in the middle match TRBD2. This TCR came from a male donor with glioblastoma. Sequencing was carried out using brain tumor tissue. CDR3 sequence: CSARDAGLAGGREQYF. In nucleotides, the sequence is TGCAGTGCTAGAGACGCCGGACTAGCGGGAGGGCGGGAGCAGTACTTC.